The 32 T cell receptor beta chains presented below share a single source sample, sequenced in a study of blood T cell repertoires in COVID-19. Sequenced by immunoSEQ multiplex PCR; TCRdb stores in-frame clones only, minus some. Here the sample spans around 180,000 clones, 88% being singletons. Material: peripheral blood. These receptor sequences come from a man in his sixties with acute or convalescent COVID-19.

The chain joins TRBV21-1 to TRBJ2-1; the listed D gene, TRBD1, was not tested against the DNA. TRBV21-1 is classified as a pseudogene. The CDR3 is made up of 15 amino acids. The CDR3 here is CASSTYLRGYNEQFF. The CDR3 DNA sequence: TGTGCCAGCAGCACTTACCTCAGGGGCTACAATGAGCAGTTCTTC.

This clone was picked up one time. CDR3 loop: CAISLGQVQETQYF. CDR3 nucleotides: TGTGCCATCTCCCTGGGACAGGTTCAAGAGACCCAGTACTTC. The chain joins TRBV10-3 to TRBJ2-5; TRBD1 matches at 8 bases. The CDR3 contains 14 residues. The germline V gene encodes CDR1 ENHRY and CDR2 SYGVKD. Losses at the gene ends were 8 bases for V and 2 bases for J; bases not matched to a gene: 7.

The V call is TRBV12-5, the J call TRBJ1-1; perhaps TRBD1 as D (5 bases). The length of the CDR3 is 13 residues. The V end was cut by 6 bases, the J end by 3 bases, with 11 bases between. Germline V gene sequence: CDR1 LGHNT, CDR2 FRNRAP. The chain's CDR3 is CASGRDSYTEAFF. In nucleotides, the CDR3 is TGTGCTAGTGGGCGAGACAGTTACACTGAAGCTTTCTTT.

The chain couples TRBV5-1 to TRBJ2-2; D is undetermined. V was trimmed by 0 bases and J by 0 bases, leaving 9 bases between them. CDR3 size: 16 residues. Germline values: CDR1 SGHRS, CDR2 YFSETQ. The CDR3 spells CASSLAPLSNTGELFF. Here the CDR3 DNA reads TGCGCCAGCAGCTTGGCCCCACTTTCGAACACCGGGGAGCTGTTTTTT.

The chain couples TRBV12-3 or TRBV12-4 to TRBJ2-2; 8 nucleotides line up with TRBD1. Losses at the gene ends were 8 bases for V and 13 bases for J; bases not matched to a gene: 9. The CDR3 contains 12 residues. The DNA of the CDR3 is TGTGCCAGCGTGGGCGGAGGACAGGGGCTGTTTTTT. Translation: CASVGGGQGLFF.

The chain's CDR3 is CAWSRKLPGGNTEAFF. For the CDR3, the DNA is TGTGCCTGGAGTCGGAAGCTCCCAGGGGGGAACACTGAAGCTTTCTTT. The V gene is TRBV30, the J gene TRBJ1-1; TRBD1 matches at 7 bases. This CDR3 region has 16 residues. V shed 2 bases, J shed 1 base, and the junction held 10 bases outside the gene matches. Germline loops: CDR1 GTSNPN, CDR2 SVGIG (reference sequence). Based on the CDR3 plus reference TRBV30 and TRBJ1-1, the full variable domain is SQTIHQWPATLVQPVGSPLSLECTVEGTSNPNLYWYRQAAGRGLQLLFYSVGIGQISSEVPQNLSASRPQDRQFILSSKKLLLSDSGFYLCAWSRKLPGGNTEAFFGQGTRLTVV.

The V gene is TRBV6-5, the J gene TRBJ1-1, with TRBD1 matching 7 bases. CDR1 is MNHEY and CDR2 is SVGAGI in the germline V gene. This CDR3 is built from 15 residues. V lost 5 bases, J lost 0 bases, and 6 bases stayed unmatched. The CDR3 DNA follows: TGTGCCAGCAGTCAAATGGGACAGATGAACACTGAAGCTTTCTTT. It codes for CASSQMGQMNTEAFF.

The chain carries TRBV7-9 and TRBJ1-1; TRBD1 matches at 7 bases. V gave up 3 bases and J gave up 1 base; unmatched junction bases: 5. The CDR3 is made up of 15 amino acids. Germline CDR1 reads SEHNR; CDR2 reads FQNEAQ (reference sequence). Here the CDR3 reads CASSFGDRKNTEAFF. The CDR3 DNA reads as TGTGCCAGCAGCTTCGGGGACAGAAAGAACACTGAAGCTTTCTTT.

The chain employs TRBV5-1 and TRBJ2-1, with 8 positions matching TRBD2. Germline V gene data show CDR1 as SGHRS and CDR2 as YFSETQ. CDR3 length equals 15 residues. V shed 4 bases, J shed 6 bases, and the junction held 9 bases outside the gene matches. CDR3 in DNA: TGCGCCAGCAGCCGGGAGGGAGGGGCTGGCAATGAGCAGTTCTTC. Protein: CASSREGGAGNEQFF.

This chain connects TRBV11-2 to TRBJ2-7, with TRBD2 matching over 8 bases. V was clipped by 5 bases and J by 7 bases; unmatched bases: 16. This CDR3 comprises 16 residues. Germline assignment: CDR1 SGHAT and CDR2 FQNNGV. The CDR3 DNA follows: TGTGCCAGCAGCCCAGGGGTCCAGCGGGAGTCGCGGGAGCAGTACTTC. It yields the protein CASSPGVQRESREQYF.

The genes are TRBV19 and TRBJ2-1, with 10 bases fitting TRBD2. The CDR3 has 18 amino acids. V lost 4 bases to trimming and J lost 8 bases; unmatched junction nucleotides: 17. CDR1 and CDR2 (germline): LNHDA, SQIVND (reference sequence). The DNA for the CDR3 is TGTGCCAGTAGTACCCAGAGCTTGGGACTAGCGCCTTTGGATGAGCAGTTCTTC. This translates into CASSTQSLGLAPLDEQFF.

Only one count was recorded for this clone. The chain is built from TRBV19 and TRBJ1-1; D is unresolved. The CDR3 loop spans 13 amino acids. Germline loops: CDR1 LNHDA, CDR2 SQIVND (reference sequence). Between the trimmed V and J ends, which lost 7 bases and 4 bases, there was a span of 13 bases. Here the CDR3 DNA reads TGTGCCAGTAATACGGGTGGTATCACTGAAGCTTTCTTT. This translates into CASNTGGITEAFF.

This clone appeared a single time. The J gene is TRBJ2-2, the V gene TRBV7-3; 9 bases are shared with TRBD2. The CDR3 runs 17 residues. Germline CDR1 reads SGHTA; CDR2 reads FQGTGA. V lost 3 bases, J lost 2 bases, and 7 bases stayed unmatched. For the CDR3, the DNA is TGTGCCAGCAGCTTCTCAAAGACTAGCGGTAACACCGGGGAGCTGTTTTTT. It is translated as CASSFSKTSGNTGELFF.

This clone was recorded only once. The gene calls are TRBV5-6 and TRBJ1-5; 12 bases are a match to TRBD1. J was trimmed by 3 bases and V by 2 bases; bases with no gene match: 9. The CDR3 is 18 residues long. Germline-derived CDR1 and CDR2 are SGHDT and YYEEEE. The CDR3: CASSFGTGGWGLNQPQHF. For the CDR3, the DNA is TGTGCCAGCAGCTTCGGGACAGGGGGCTGGGGCCTCAATCAGCCCCAGCATTTT.

This chain links TRBV30 with TRBJ1-2, with D unclear. The CDR3 is made up of 10 amino acids. Germline V gives CDR1 GTSNPN, CDR2 SVGIG (reference sequence). V lost 4 bases, J lost 6 bases, and 6 bases lay in between. The DNA of the CDR3 is TGTGCCTGGAAAGCCGATGGCTACACCTTC. This codes for CAWKADGYTF.

The CDR3 spells CASSLTGNGYTF. The CDR3 region has the DNA TGTGCCAGCAGCCTCACAGGGAATGGCTACACCTTC. The gene calls are TRBV11-2 and TRBJ1-2, with TRBD1 as a possible D gene (6 bases). Germline V lookup: CDR1 SGHAT, CDR2 FQNNGV. Trimming stripped 5 bases from V and 6 bases from J, with 10 bases between. The length of the CDR3 is 12 residues.

The chain couples TRBV12-3 or TRBV12-4 to TRBJ1-2; maybe TRBD1 (6 bases). The V end lost 6 bases, the J end lost 4 bases, and 12 bases lay between the germline ends. The CDR3 consists of 13 residues. CDR3 residues: CASSRGGTYGYTF. CDR3 bases: TGTGCCAGCAGCCGAGGGGGAACCTATGGCTACACCTTC.

V and J are TRBV9 and TRBJ1-2; D is unresolved. The CDR3 sequence is 16 residues long. V was cut by 0 bases and J by 8 bases, with 20 bases left in between. Per the germline V gene, CDR1 is SGDLS and CDR2 is YYNGEE. The CDR3 coding sequence is TGTGCCAGCAGCGTAGCTACAAGACGGACTACAGAGGGCTACACCTTC. It is translated as CASSVATRRTTEGYTF.

The rearrangement joins TRBV29-1 to TRBJ1-1; TRBD1 might be the D (5 bases). The CDR3 covers 12 residues. Germline V lookup: CDR1 SQVTM, CDR2 ANQGSEA. V lost 5 bases and J 7 bases, leaving 14 bases between the germline ends. The CDR3: CSVKGATFEAFF. The DNA for the CDR3 is TGCAGCGTTAAAGGGGCCACCTTTGAAGCTTTCTTT.

The chain uses TRBV6-5 and TRBJ2-7; D is uncertain. Per the germline V gene, CDR1 is MNHEY and CDR2 is SVGAGI. V shed 8 bases and J shed 2 bases, with 19 bases lying between them. The CDR3 runs to 15 residues. CDR3 DNA: TGTGCCAGCTATCCCTCAGACGGCACTACCTACGAGCAGTACTTC. This sequence encodes CASYPSDGTTYEQYF.

The chain couples TRBV5-1 to TRBJ2-4; D might be TRBD2 (5 bases). V dropped 4 bases and J dropped 5 bases, with 19 bases sitting between them. Germline V CDR1 and CDR2: SGHRS, YFSETQ. This CDR3 comprises 16 residues. CDR3 bases: TGCGCCAGCAGCACGGGAAGCAGCCCCGGGGAAAACATTCAGTACTTC. This gives the protein CASSTGSSPGENIQYF.

As regards this clone: Other nucleotide sequences from this sample produce the same CDR3. The V and J genes are TRBV5-1 and TRBJ2-7, with D tentatively TRBD1 (5 bases). Trimming cost V 4 bases and J 0 bases, with 8 bases left between them. The germline CDR1 and CDR2 sequences are SGHRS and YFSETQ. CDR3 length: 13 amino acids. CDR3 sequence reads: CASSLQDSYEQYF. In DNA, the CDR3 is TGCGCCAGCAGCCTACAGGACTCCTACGAGCAGTACTTC.

The J gene is TRBJ2-1, the V gene TRBV28; D perhaps matches TRBD2 (6 bases). CDR3 length: 13 residues. CDR1 and CDR2 (germline): MDHEN, SYDVKM. The germline V and J ends were trimmed by 6 bases and 8 bases, with 14 bases remaining between them. The chain's CDR3 is CASRSPGDHEQFF. In nucleotides, the CDR3 is TGTGCCAGCAGATCCCCGGGGGACCATGAGCAGTTCTTC.

J is TRBJ2-2 and V is TRBV29-1; D is perhaps TRBD2 (6 bases). The length of the CDR3 is 14 residues. Between the trimmed V and J ends, which lost 8 bases and 2 bases, there was a span of 15 bases. Germline CDR1 reads SQVTM; CDR2 reads ANQGSEA. The CDR3 nucleotides read TGCAGCCCCGTGGGGCGGGGTAACACCGGGGAGCTGTTTTTT. Translated: CSPVGRGNTGELFF.

CDR3 protein: CASSFWGEGRAEQFF. CDR3 DNA sequence: TGCGCCAGCAGCTTTTGGGGGGAGGGGAGGGCCGAGCAGTTCTTC. The genes are TRBV5-1 and TRBJ2-1; 7 bases map to TRBD2. Germline CDR1 is SGHRS and CDR2 is YFSETQ. The CDR3 length is 15 residues. The J segment lost 10 bases and the V segment lost 2 bases, leaving 12 bases of the junction unmatched.

This clone was seen a handful of times. This chain joins TRBV11-3 and TRBJ2-5, with no clear D. CDR3 length: 13 amino acids. CDR1 and CDR2 (germline): SGHNT, YENEEA. The V gene lost 5 bases and the J gene lost 2 bases, with 9 bases spanning the gap. The CDR3 protein is CASSPSRQETQYF. CDR3 sequence (DNA): TGTGCCAGCAGCCCCAGCAGGCAAGAGACCCAGTACTTC.

This chain joins TRBV5-1 and TRBJ2-1, with a weak D call TRBD2 (5 bases). Germline V CDR1 and CDR2: SGHRS, YFSETQ. V shed 3 bases and J shed 4 bases, with 14 bases lying between them. The CDR3 is 15 amino acids. CDR3 bases: TGCGCCAGCAGCTCCGCGGAGAGGGTTTACAATGAGCAGTTCTTC. It codes for CASSSAERVYNEQFF.

The chain couples TRBV24-1 to TRBJ2-1; 10 positions match TRBD2. Germline lookup yields CDR1 KGHDR and CDR2 SFDVKD. With 2 bases clipped from V and 4 bases from J, the junction kept 4 bases outside the gene matches. The CDR3 is 16 amino acids. CDR3 amino acids: CATSDSPSGGYNEQFF. The CDR3 DNA follows: TGTGCCACCAGTGATTCCCCTAGCGGGGGATACAATGAGCAGTTCTTC.

The V and J genes are TRBV5-5 and TRBJ1-2; the D is unclear. Germline CDR1 is SGHKS and CDR2 is YYEKEE (reference sequence). The V and J ends lost 3 bases and 7 bases respectively, with 10 bases between them. The CDR3 is made up of 12 amino acids. This CDR3 is CASSYGLSGYTF. As DNA, the CDR3 is TGTGCCAGCAGCTACGGACTGAGTGGCTACACCTTC.

CDR3 in DNA: TGTGCCAGCAGCTTACGTAGGAACACCGGGGAGCTGTTTTTT. Encoded protein: CASSLRRNTGELFF. This chain joins TRBV11-2 and TRBJ2-2; D remains unclear. The CDR3 runs 14 residues. Trimming left V 2 bases short and J 1 base short, with 5 bases between. Germline V CDR1 and CDR2: SGHAT, FQNNGV. Full variable domain (missing parts from reference TRBV11-2 and TRBJ2-2): EAGVAQSPRYKIIEKRQSVAFWCNPISGHATLYWYQQILGQGPKLLIQFQNNGVVDDSQLPKDRFSAERLKGVDSTLKIQPAKLEDSAVYLCASSLRRNTGELFFGEGSRLTVL.

The rearrangement uses TRBV27 and TRBJ1-6; TRBD1 might be the D (5 bases). CDR1 and CDR2 from the germline V gene are MNHEY and SMNVEV (reference sequence). The CDR3 sequence is 14 residues long. With 6 bases removed from V and 10 bases from J, the gap between germline ends came to 16 bases. The DNA for the CDR3 is TGTGCCAGCAGGGGAGGAGGGGTAGGCTCACCCCTCCACTTT. It is translated as CASRGGGVGSPLHF.

This chain uses TRBV6-7 with TRBJ1-6, with no clear D. TRBV6-7 is annotated as an ORF whose role is uncertain. The CDR3 has 12 amino acids. The V gene lost 11 bases and the J gene lost 13 bases, with 18 bases spanning the gap. The CDR3 region has the DNA TGTGCCGGCACTACTATCCCGGTTCCCCTCCACTTT. Its translation is CAGTTIPVPLHF.